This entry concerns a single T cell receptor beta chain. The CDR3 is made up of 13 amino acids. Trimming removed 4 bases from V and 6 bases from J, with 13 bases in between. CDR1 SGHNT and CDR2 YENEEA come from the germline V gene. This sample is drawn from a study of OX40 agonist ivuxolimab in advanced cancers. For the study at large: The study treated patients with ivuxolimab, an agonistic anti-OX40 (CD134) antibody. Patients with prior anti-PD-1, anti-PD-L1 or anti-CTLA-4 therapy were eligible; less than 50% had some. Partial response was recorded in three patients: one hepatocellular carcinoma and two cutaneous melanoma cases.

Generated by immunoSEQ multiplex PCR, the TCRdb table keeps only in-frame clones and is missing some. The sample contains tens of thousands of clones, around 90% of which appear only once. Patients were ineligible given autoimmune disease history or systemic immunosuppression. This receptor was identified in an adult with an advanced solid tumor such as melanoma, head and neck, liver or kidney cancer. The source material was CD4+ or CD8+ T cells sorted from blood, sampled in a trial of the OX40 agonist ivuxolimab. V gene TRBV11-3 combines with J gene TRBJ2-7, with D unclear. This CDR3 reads CASSSDVLGEQYF. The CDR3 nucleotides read TGTGCCAGCAGCTCGGACGTCCTCGGCGAGCAGTACTTC.